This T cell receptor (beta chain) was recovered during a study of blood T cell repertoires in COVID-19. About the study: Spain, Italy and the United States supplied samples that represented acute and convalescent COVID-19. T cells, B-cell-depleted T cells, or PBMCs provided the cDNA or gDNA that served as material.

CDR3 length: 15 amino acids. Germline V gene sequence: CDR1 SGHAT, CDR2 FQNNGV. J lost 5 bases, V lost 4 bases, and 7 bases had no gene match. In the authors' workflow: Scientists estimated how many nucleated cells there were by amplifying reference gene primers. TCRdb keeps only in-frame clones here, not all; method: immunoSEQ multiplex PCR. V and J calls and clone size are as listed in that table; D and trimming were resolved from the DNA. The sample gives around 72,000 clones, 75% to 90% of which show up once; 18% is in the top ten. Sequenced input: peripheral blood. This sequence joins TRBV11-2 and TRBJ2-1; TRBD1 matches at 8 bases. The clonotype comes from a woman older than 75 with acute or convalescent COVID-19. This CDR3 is CASSSPGGANNEQFF. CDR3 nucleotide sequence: TGTGCCAGCAGCTCCCCAGGGGGCGCAAACAATGAGCAGTTCTTC.